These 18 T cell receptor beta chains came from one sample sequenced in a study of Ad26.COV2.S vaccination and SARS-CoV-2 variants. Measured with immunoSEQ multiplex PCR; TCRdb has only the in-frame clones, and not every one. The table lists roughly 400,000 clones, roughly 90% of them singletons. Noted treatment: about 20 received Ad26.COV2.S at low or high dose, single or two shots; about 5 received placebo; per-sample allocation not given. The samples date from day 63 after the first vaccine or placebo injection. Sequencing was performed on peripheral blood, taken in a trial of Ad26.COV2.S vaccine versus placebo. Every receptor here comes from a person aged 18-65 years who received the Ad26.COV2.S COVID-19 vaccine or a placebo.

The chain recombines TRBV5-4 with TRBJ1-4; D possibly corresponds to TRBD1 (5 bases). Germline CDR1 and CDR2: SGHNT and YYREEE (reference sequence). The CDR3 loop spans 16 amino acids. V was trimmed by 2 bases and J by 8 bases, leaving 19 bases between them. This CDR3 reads CASSFFRDSVGEKLFF. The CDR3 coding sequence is TGTGCCAGCAGCTTCTTCCGGGACTCCGTGGGGGAAAAACTGTTTTTT.

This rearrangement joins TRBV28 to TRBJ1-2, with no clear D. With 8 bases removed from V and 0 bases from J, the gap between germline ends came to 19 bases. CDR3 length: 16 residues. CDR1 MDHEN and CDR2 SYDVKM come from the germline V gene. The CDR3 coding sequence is TGTGCCAGCCTCTCCCCACGGGGTCGGTCTAACTATGGCTACACCTTC. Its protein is CASLSPRGRSNYGYTF.

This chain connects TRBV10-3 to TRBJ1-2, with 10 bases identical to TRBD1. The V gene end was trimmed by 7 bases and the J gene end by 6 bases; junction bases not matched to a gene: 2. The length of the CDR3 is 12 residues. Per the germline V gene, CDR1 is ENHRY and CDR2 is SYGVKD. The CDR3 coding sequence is TGTGCCATCAAGGGACAGGGGAATGGCTACACCTTC. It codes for CAIKGQGNGYTF.

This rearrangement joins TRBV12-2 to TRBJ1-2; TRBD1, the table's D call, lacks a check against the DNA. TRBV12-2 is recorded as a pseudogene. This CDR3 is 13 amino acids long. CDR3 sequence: CASRLEAGDGYTF. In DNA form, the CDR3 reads TGTGCAAGTCGCTTAGAGGCAGGGGATGGCTACACCTTC.

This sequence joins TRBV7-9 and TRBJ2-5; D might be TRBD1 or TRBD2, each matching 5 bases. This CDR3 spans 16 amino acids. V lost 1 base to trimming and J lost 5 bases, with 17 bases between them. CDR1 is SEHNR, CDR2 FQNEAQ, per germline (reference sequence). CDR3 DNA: TGTGCCAGCAGCTTAGGAAAGGGGAGTCCGGGGGAGACCCAGTACTTC. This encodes CASSLGKGSPGETQYF. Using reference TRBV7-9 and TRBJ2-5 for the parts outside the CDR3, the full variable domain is DTGVSQNPRHKITKRGQNVTFRCDPISEHNRLYWYRQTLGQGPEFLTYFQNEAQLEKSRLLSDRFSAERPKGSFSTLEIQRTEQGDSAMYLCASSLGKGSPGETQYFGPGTRLLVL.

The CDR3 DNA reads as TGTGCCAGCAGCCAAGGAGTAGCGGGGGGGAACAATGAGCAGTTCTTC. Translation gives CASSQGVAGGNNEQFF. This chain uses TRBV3-1 (or the pseudogene TRBV3-2) with TRBJ2-1, with 11 positions matching TRBD2. The CDR3 sequence is 16 residues long. Germline CDR1 is LGHDT and CDR2 is YNNKEL (reference sequence). V shed 1 base and J 5 bases; nucleotides not matched to a gene: 4.

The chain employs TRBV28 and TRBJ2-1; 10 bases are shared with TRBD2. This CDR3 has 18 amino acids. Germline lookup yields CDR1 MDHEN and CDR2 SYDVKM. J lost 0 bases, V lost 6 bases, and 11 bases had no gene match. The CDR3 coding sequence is TGTGCCAGCAGCACCTCAGGACTAGCGGCCGACTCCTACAATGAGCAGTTCTTC. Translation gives CASSTSGLAADSYNEQFF.

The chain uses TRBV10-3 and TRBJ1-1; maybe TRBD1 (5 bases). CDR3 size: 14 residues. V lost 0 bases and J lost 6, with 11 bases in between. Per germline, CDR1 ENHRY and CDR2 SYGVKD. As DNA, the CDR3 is TGTGCCATCAGTGAGTCCGAGGGGACCCCTGAAGCTTTCTTT. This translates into CAISESEGTPEAFF.

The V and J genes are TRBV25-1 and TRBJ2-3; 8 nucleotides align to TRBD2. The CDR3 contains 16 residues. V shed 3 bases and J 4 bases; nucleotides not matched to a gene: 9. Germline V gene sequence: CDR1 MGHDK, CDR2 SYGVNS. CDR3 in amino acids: CASSETNLGGADTQYF. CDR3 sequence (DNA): TGTGCCAGCAGTGAGACGAATCTCGGGGGGGCAGATACGCAGTATTTT.

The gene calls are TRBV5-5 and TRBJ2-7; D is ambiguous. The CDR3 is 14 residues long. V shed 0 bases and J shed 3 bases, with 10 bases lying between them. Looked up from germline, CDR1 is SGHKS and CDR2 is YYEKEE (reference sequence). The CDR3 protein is CASSLVAGNYEQYF. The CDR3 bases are TGTGCCAGCAGCTTGGTTGCAGGAAACTACGAGCAGTACTTC.

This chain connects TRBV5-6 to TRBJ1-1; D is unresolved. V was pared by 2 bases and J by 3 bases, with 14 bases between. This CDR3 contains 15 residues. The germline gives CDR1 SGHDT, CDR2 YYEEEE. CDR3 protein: CASSFLPDRDTEAFF. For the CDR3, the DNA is TGTGCCAGCAGCTTCCTACCTGATAGGGACACTGAAGCTTTCTTT.

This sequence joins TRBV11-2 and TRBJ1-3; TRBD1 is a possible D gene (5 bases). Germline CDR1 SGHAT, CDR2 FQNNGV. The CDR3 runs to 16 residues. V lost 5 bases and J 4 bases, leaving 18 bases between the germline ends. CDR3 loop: CASSPRTSGSGNTIYF. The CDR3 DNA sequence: TGTGCCAGCAGCCCCCGCACGTCAGGGTCCGGAAACACCATATATTTT.

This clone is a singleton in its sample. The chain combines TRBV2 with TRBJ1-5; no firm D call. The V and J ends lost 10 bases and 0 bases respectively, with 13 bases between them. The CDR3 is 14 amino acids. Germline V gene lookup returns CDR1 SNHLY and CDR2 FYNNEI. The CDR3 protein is CATREPYSNQPQHF. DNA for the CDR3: TGTGCCACCAGAGAACCCTATAGCAATCAGCCCCAGCATTTT. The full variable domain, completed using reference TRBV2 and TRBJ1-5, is EPEVTQTPSHQVTQMGQEVILRCVPISNHLYFYWYRQILGQKVEFLVSFYNNEISEKSEIFDDQFSVERPDGSNFTLKIRSTKLEDSAMYFCATREPYSNQPQHFGDGTRLSIL.

CDR3 nucleotides: TGTGCCAGCAGCTTGGCCGGACGGTATAGCAATCAGCCCCAGCATTTT. It yields the protein CASSLAGRYSNQPQHF. V usage is TRBV5-6 and J usage is TRBJ1-5; D uncertain. The germline V and J ends were trimmed by 0 bases and 0 bases, with 10 bases remaining between them. The CDR3 runs to 16 residues. CDR1 is SGHDT and CDR2 is YYEEEE in the germline V gene.

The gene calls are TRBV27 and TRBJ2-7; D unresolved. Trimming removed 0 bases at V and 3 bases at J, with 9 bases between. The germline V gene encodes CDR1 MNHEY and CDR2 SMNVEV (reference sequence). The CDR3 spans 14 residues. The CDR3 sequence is CASSLSGEDYEQYF. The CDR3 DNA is TGTGCCAGCAGTTTATCAGGAGAGGACTACGAGCAGTACTTC.

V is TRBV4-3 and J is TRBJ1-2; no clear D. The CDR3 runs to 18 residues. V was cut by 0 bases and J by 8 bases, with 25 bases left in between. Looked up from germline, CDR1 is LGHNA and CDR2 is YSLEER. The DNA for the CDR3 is TGCGCCAGCAGCCAAGAATGGCGGTTGGGTGAACCGTGGGAAGGCTACACCTTC. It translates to CASSQEWRLGEPWEGYTF.

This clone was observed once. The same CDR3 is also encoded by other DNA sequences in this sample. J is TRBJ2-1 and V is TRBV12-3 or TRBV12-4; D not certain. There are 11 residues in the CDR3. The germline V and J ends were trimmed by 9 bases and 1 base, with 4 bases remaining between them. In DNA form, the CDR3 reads TGTGCCAGTTCTTCCTACAATGAGCAGTTCTTC. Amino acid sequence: CASSSYNEQFF.

CDR3 DNA sequence: TGCAGCGTCCGGGGGGCGGCCGGGGAGCTGTTTTTT. It yields the protein CSVRGAAGELFF. The chain employs TRBV29-1 and TRBJ2-2; tentatively, D is TRBD2 (7 bases). The CDR3 runs to 12 residues. Between the trimmed V and J ends, which lost 6 bases and 6 bases, there was a span of 11 bases. Looked up from germline, CDR1 is SQVTM and CDR2 is ANQGSEA.